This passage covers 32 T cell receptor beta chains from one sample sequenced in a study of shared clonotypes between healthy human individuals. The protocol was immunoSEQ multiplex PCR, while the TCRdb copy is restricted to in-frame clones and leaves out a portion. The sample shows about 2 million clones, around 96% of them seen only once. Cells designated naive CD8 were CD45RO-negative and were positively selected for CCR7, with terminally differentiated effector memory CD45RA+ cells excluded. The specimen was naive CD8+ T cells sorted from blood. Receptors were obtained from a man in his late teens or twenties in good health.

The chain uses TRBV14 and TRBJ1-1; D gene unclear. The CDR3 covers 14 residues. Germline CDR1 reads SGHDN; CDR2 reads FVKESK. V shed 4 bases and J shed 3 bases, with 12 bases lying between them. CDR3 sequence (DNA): TGTGCCAGCAGCCGAGATTACAGTGACACTGAAGCTTTCTTT. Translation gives CASSRDYSDTEAFF.

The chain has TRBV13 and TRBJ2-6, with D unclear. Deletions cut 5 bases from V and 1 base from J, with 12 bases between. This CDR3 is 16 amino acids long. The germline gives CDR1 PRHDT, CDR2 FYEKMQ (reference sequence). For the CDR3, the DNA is TGTGCCAGCAGCGCCGAGATGCGGTCTGGGGCCAACGTCCTGACTTTC. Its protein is CASSAEMRSGANVLTF.

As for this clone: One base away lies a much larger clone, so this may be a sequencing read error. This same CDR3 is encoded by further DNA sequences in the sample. CDR3 bases: TGTGCCAGCAGCTTAGGGGCCTACGAGCAGTACTTC. Amino acids: CASSLGAYEQYF. This chain links TRBV7-2 with TRBJ2-7, with D unclear. V was clipped by 1 base and J by 2 bases, with 3 bases between them. CDR3 size: 12 residues. Germline V gene lookup returns CDR1 SGHTA and CDR2 FQGNSA.

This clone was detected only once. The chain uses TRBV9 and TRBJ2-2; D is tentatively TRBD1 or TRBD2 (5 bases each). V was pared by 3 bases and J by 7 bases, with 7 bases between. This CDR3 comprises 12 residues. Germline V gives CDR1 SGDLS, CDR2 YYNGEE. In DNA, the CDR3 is TGTGCCAGCAGCGCGGGGCACGGGGAGCTGTTTTTT. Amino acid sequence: CASSAGHGELFF.

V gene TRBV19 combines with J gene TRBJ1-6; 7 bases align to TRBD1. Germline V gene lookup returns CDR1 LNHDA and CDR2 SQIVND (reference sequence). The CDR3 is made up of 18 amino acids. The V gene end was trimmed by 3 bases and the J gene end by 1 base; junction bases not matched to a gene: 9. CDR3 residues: CASSMTRDSYSYNSPLHF. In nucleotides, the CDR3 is TGTGCCAGTAGTATGACCAGGGACAGCTATTCCTATAATTCACCCCTCCACTTT.

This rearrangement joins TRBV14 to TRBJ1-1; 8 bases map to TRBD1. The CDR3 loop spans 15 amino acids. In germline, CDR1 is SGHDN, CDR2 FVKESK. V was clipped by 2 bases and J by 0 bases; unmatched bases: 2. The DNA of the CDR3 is TGTGCCAGCAGCCAACGGACAGGGATGAACACTGAAGCTTTCTTT. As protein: CASSQRTGMNTEAFF.

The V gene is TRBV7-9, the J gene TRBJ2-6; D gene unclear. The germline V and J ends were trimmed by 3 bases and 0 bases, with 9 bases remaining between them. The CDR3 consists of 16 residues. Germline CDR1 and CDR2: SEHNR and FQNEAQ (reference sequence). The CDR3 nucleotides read TGTGCCAGCAGCTTCACGCAAATCTCTGGGGCCAACGTCCTGACTTTC. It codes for CASSFTQISGANVLTF.

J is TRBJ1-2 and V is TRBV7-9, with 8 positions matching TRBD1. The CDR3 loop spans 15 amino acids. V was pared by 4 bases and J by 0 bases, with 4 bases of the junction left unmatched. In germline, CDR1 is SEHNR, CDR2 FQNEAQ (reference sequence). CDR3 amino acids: CASSWQGAANYGYTF. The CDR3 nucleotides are TGTGCCAGCAGCTGGCAGGGGGCTGCTAACTATGGCTACACCTTC.

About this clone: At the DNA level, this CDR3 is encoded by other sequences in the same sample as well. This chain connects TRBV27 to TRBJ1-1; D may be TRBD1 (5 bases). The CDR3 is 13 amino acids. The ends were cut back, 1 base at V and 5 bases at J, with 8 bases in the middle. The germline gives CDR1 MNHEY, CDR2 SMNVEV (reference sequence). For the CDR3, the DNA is TGTGCCAGCAGTTTATGGGGGAGTACTGAAGCTTTCTTT. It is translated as CASSLWGSTEAFF.

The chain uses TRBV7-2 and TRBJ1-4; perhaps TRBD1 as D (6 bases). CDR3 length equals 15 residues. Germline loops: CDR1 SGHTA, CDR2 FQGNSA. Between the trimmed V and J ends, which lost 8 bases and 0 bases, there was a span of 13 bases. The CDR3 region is CASAGGGSTNEKLFF. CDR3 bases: TGTGCCAGCGCCGGGGGGGGCTCAACTAATGAAAAACTGTTTTTT.

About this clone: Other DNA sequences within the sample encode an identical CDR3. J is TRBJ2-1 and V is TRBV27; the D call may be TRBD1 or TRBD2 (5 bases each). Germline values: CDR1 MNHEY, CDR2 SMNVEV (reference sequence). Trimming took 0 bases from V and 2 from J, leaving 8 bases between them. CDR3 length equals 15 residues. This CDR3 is CASSLSGAPYNEQFF. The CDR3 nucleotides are TGTGCCAGCAGTTTATCCGGGGCTCCCTACAATGAGCAGTTCTTC.

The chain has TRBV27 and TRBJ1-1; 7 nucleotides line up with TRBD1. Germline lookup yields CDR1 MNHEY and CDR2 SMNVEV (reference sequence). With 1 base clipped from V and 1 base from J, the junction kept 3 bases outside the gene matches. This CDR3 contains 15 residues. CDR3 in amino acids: CASSLYGTANTEAFF. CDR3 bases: TGTGCCAGCAGTTTATATGGGACAGCGAACACTGAAGCTTTCTTT.

The CDR3 is CASSPRTADNEKLFF. Written as DNA, the CDR3 is TGTGCCAGCAGCCCCAGGACAGCGGACAATGAAAAACTGTTTTTT. This rearrangement joins TRBV4-2 to TRBJ1-4; D might be TRBD1 (6 bases). V lost 4 bases, J lost 5 bases, and 14 bases lay in between. Germline V gene lookup returns CDR1 LGHNA and CDR2 YNFKEQ. The CDR3 extends over 15 amino acids.

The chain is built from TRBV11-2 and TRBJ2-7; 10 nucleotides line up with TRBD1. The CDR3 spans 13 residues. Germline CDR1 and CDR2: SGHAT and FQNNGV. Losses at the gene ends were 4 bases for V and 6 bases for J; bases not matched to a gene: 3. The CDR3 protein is CASSSGTGAEQYF. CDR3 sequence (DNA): TGTGCCAGCAGCTCCGGGACAGGGGCCGAGCAGTACTTC.

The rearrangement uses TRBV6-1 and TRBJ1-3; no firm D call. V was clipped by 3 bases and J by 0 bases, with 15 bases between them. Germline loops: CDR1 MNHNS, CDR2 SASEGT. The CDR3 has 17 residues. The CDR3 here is CASSESVWGGSGNTIYF. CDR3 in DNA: TGTGCCAGCAGTGAGTCCGTCTGGGGAGGCTCTGGAAACACCATATATTTT.

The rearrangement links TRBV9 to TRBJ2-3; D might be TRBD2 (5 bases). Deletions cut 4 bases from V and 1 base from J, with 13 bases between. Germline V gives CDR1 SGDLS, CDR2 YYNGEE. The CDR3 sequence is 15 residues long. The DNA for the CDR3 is TGTGCCAGCAGCCTACTTGACGGGGGCACAGATACGCAGTATTTT. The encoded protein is CASSLLDGGTDTQYF. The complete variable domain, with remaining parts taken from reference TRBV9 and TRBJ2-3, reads DSGVTQTPKHLITATGQRVTLRCSPRSGDLSVYWYQQSLDQGLQFLIQYYNGEERAKGNILERFSAQQFPDLHSELNLSSLELGDSALYFCASSLLDGGTDTQYFGPGTRLTVL.

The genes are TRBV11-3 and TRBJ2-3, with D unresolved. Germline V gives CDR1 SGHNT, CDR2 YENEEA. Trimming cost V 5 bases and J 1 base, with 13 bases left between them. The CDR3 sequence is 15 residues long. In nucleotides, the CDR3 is TGTGCCAGCAGCGACGGGTCCCGGGGCACAGATACGCAGTATTTT. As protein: CASSDGSRGTDTQYF.

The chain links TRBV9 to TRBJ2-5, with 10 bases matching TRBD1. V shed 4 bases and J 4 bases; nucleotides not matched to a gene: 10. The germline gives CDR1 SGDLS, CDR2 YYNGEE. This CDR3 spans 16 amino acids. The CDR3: CASSPGTGAAGETQYF. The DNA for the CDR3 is TGTGCCAGCAGCCCCGGGACAGGGGCCGCGGGAGAGACCCAGTACTTC.

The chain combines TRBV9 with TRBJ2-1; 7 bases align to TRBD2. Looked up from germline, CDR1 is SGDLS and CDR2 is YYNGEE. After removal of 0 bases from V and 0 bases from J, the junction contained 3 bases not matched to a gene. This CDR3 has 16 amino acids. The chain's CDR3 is CASSVAGRNSYNEQFF. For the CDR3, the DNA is TGTGCCAGCAGCGTAGCCGGGAGGAACTCCTACAATGAGCAGTTCTTC.

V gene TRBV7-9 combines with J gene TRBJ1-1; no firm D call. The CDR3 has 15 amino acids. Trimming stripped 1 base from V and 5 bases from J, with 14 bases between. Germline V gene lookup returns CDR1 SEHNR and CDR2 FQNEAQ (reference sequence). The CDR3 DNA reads TGTGCCAGCAGCTTAGTAGCCGGGGTTCGTACTGAAGCTTTCTTT. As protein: CASSLVAGVRTEAFF.

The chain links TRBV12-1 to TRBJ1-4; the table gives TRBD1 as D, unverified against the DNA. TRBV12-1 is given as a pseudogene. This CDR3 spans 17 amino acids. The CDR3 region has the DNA TGTGCCAGCAGCTCAATTGCGGCAGGGCCCACTAATGAAAAACTGTTTTTT. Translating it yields CASSSIAAGPTNEKLFF.

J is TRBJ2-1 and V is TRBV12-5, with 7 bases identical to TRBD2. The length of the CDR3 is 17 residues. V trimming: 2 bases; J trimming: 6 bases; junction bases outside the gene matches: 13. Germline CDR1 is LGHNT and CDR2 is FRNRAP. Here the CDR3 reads CASGLIPTREGSNEQFF. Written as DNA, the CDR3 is TGTGCTAGTGGTTTGATCCCCACCAGGGAGGGTTCCAATGAGCAGTTCTTC. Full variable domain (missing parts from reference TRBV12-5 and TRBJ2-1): DARVTQTPRHKVTEMGQEVTMRCQPILGHNTVFWYRQTMMQGLELLAYFRNRAPLDDSGMPKDRFSAEMPDATLATLKIQPSEPRDSAVYFCASGLIPTREGSNEQFFGPGTRLTVL.

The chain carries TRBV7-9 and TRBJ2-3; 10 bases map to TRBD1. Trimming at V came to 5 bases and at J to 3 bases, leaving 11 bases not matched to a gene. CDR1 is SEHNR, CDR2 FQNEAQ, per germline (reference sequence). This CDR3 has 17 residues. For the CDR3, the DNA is TGTGCCAGCAGCCACGTCCGGGACAGGGGATGGACAGATACGCAGTATTTT. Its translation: CASSHVRDRGWTDTQYF.

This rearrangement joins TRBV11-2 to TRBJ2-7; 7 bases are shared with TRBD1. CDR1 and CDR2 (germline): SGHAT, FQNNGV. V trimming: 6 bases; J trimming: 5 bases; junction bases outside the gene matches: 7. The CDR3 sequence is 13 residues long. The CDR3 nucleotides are TGTGCCAGCAGTTTTACAGGGGTGAACGAGCAGTACTTC. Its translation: CASSFTGVNEQYF.

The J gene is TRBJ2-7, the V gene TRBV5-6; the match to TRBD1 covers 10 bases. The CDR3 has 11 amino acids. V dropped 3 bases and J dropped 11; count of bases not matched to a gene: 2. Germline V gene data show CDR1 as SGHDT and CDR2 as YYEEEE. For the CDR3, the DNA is TGTGCCAGCAGCTACGGGACAGGGGAGTACTTC. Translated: CASSYGTGEYF.

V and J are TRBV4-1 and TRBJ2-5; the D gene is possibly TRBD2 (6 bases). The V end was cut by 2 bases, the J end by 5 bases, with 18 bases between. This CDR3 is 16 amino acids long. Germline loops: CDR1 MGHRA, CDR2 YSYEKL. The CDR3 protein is CASSQHVAGTAETQYF. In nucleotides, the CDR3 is TGCGCCAGCAGCCAACATGTCGCGGGAACCGCGGAGACCCAGTACTTC.

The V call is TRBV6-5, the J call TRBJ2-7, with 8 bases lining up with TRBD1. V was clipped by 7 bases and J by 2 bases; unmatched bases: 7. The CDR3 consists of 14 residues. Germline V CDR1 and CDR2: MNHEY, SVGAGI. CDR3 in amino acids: CASKFSTGAYEQYF. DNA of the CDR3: TGTGCCAGCAAGTTCTCGACAGGGGCCTACGAGCAGTACTTC.

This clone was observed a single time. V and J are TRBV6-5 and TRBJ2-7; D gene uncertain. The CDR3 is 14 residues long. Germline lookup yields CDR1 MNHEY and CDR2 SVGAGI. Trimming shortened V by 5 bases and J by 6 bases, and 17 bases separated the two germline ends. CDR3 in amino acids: CASSQKATPVEQYF. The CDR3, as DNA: TGTGCCAGCAGTCAGAAGGCCACCCCGGTCGAGCAGTACTTC.

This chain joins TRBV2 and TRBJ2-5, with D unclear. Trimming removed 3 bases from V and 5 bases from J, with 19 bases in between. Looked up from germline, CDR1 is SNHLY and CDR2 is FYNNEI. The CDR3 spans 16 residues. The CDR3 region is CASSDPDSKDGETQYF. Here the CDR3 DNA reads TGTGCCAGCAGTGACCCGGATTCGAAGGACGGGGAGACCCAGTACTTC.

The CDR3 is CASSPLGEMNTEAFF. The CDR3 coding sequence is TGTGCCAGCAGTCCCCTCGGTGAAATGAACACTGAAGCTTTCTTT. The chain links TRBV6-6 to TRBJ1-1; no definite D call. This CDR3 region has 15 residues. V was pared by 5 bases and J by 0 bases, with 13 bases between. Germline V gives CDR1 MNHNY, CDR2 SVGAGI (reference sequence).

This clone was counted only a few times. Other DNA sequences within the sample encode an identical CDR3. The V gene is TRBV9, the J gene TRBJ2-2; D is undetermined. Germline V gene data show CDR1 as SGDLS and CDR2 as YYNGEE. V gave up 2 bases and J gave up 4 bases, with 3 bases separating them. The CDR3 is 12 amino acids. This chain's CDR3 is CASSVSTGELFF. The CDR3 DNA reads TGTGCCAGCAGCGTTAGCACCGGGGAGCTGTTTTTT.

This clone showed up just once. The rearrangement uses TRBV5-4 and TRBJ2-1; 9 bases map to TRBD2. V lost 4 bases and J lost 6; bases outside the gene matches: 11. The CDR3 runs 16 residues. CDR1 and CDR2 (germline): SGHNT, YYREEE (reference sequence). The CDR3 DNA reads TGTGCCAGCAGCCCTTTAGCGGGAGTATCCGCCAATGAGCAGTTCTTC. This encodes CASSPLAGVSANEQFF.